These 19 T cell receptor beta chains share one sample of origin, sequenced in a study of memory CD4+ T cells and cytomegalovirus serostatus. Sequenced by immunoSEQ multiplex PCR; TCRdb stores in-frame clones only, minus some. This table holds 85,000 to 100,000 clones, over 70% found once. Single viable CD3+CD4+CD8-CD45RO+ cells were sorted as the memory CD4+ T cells. Sequenced input: memory CD4+ T cells from blood. The receptors were sampled from an adult in good health and CMV-seropositive.

This chain connects TRBV20-1 to TRBJ1-1; the D is unclear. This CDR3 spans 11 amino acids. The V end was cut by 1 base, the J end by 5 bases, with 5 bases between. CDR1 is DFQATT, CDR2 SNEGSKA, per germline (reference sequence). The CDR3 region is CSARGVTEAFF. The CDR3 DNA sequence: TGCAGTGCTAGAGGGGTTACTGAAGCTTTCTTT.

The chain has TRBV18 and TRBJ2-1; D gene unclear. CDR1 and CDR2 (germline): KGHSH, LQKENI. The CDR3 totals 14 residues. V lost 1 base and J lost 1, with 5 bases in between. The CDR3 loop is CASSPQASYNEQFF. DNA for the CDR3: TGTGCCAGCTCACCACAGGCTTCCTACAATGAGCAGTTCTTC.

The V gene is TRBV5-4, the J gene TRBJ2-1, with 8 positions matching TRBD2. This CDR3 has 15 residues. The J segment lost 10 bases and the V segment lost 3 bases, leaving 12 bases of the junction unmatched. In germline, CDR1 is SGHNT, CDR2 YYREEE (reference sequence). The CDR3 coding sequence is TGTGCCAGCAGCTCCGGAGCGGGAGAGGTCAGAGAGCAGTTCTTC. This encodes CASSSGAGEVREQFF.

The genes are TRBV7-9 and TRBJ2-2, with 8 positions matching TRBD2. The CDR3 runs to 16 residues. CDR1 is SEHNR, CDR2 FQNEAQ, per germline (reference sequence). V lost 3 bases to trimming and J lost 4 bases; unmatched junction nucleotides: 7. CDR3 bases: TGTGCCAGCAGCTTTATGGGACTAGGAGGCACCGGGGAGCTGTTTTTT. The encoded protein is CASSFMGLGGTGELFF.

The rearrangement joins TRBV6-5 to TRBJ2-5, with 10 bases matching TRBD2. Losses at the gene ends were 0 bases for V and 5 bases for J; bases not matched to a gene: 3. The CDR3 is 15 amino acids. The germline V gene has CDR1 MNHEY and CDR2 SVGAGI. The CDR3 coding sequence is TGTGCCAGCAGTTACTCCGGGACTAGCGCGGAGACCCAGTACTTC. Its protein is CASSYSGTSAETQYF.

The genes are TRBV7-2 and TRBJ2-6; D unclear. Trimming removed 1 base at V and 0 bases at J, with 4 bases between. This CDR3 has 15 residues. Germline V gives CDR1 SGHTA, CDR2 FQGNSA. As DNA, the CDR3 is TGTGCCAGCAGCTTAGGGTCCTCTGGGGCCAACGTCCTGACTTTC. Protein sequence: CASSLGSSGANVLTF. The full variable domain, completed using reference TRBV7-2 and TRBJ2-6, is GAGVSQSPSNKVTEKGKDVELRCDPISGHTALYWYRQSLGQGLEFLIYFQGNSAPDKSGLPSDRFSAERTGGSVSTLTIQRTQQEDSAVYLCASSLGSSGANVLTFGAGSRLTVL.

This chain uses TRBV29-1 with TRBJ2-3; D call uncertain. Looked up from germline, CDR1 is SQVTM and CDR2 is ANQGSEA. The V end was cut by 4 bases, the J end by 4 bases, with 12 bases between. The length of the CDR3 is 13 residues. Here the CDR3 reads CSVVVAPPDTQYF. As DNA, the CDR3 is TGCAGCGTTGTGGTAGCCCCGCCAGATACGCAGTATTTT.

J is TRBJ1-5 and V is TRBV2; D gene uncertain. The CDR3 length is 15 residues. V lost 5 bases and J 1 base, leaving 12 bases between the germline ends. Germline loops: CDR1 SNHLY, CDR2 FYNNEI. CDR3 nucleotides: TGTGCCAGCAGTCTGGAAATGGGAAGCAATCAGCCCCAGCATTTT. It translates to CASSLEMGSNQPQHF.

CDR3 amino acids: CASSQVSGTSGRGEQFF. In DNA form, the CDR3 reads TGTGCCAGCAGCCAAGTTTCCGGGACTAGCGGGAGGGGTGAGCAGTTCTTC. V gene TRBV4-2 combines with J gene TRBJ2-1, with 16 bases that match TRBD2. V was pared by 1 base and J by 9 bases, with 6 bases of the junction left unmatched. The CDR3 has 17 residues. CDR1 and CDR2 from the germline V gene are LGHNA and YNFKEQ.

The chain employs TRBV21-1 and TRBJ2-1; TRBD2, the table's D call, was not compared with the DNA. TRBV21-1 counts as a pseudogene. The CDR3 loop spans 14 amino acids. CDR3 sequence: CASSPTSGSPEQFF. DNA for the CDR3: TGTGCCAGCTCTCCGACTAGCGGGAGCCCAGAGCAGTTCTTC.

The chain has TRBV29-1 and TRBJ1-6; weak D call: TRBD1 (5 bases). The V gene's germline CDR1 is SQVTM and CDR2 ANQGSEA. V shed 4 bases and J shed 10 bases, with 17 bases lying between them. CDR3 size: 14 residues. The DNA for the CDR3 is TGCAGCGTTGGGGACCCCTCGGCGGGCTCACCCCTCCACTTT. Translated, it gives CSVGDPSAGSPLHF.

The gene calls are TRBV2 and TRBJ2-7; 9 positions match TRBD2. Trimming removed 5 bases from V and 0 bases from J; junction bases left unmatched: 8. The CDR3 runs 16 residues. CDR1 and CDR2 (germline): SNHLY, FYNNEI. The CDR3 coding sequence is TGTGCCAGCAGTCAAACGGCTAGCGGGACCTCCTACGAGCAGTACTTC. Residues: CASSQTASGTSYEQYF.

This clone appeared a single time. V and J are TRBV9 and TRBJ1-2; 9 positions agree with TRBD1. CDR3 length equals 15 residues. V was pared by 5 bases and J by 5 bases, with 10 bases of the junction left unmatched. Germline CDR1 reads SGDLS; CDR2 reads YYNGEE. This CDR3 is CASREGQGGGYGYTF. In nucleotides, the CDR3 is TGTGCCAGCAGGGAGGGACAGGGCGGCGGATATGGCTACACCTTC.

The gene calls are TRBV14 and TRBJ1-1, with a weak D call TRBD1 (5 bases). Germline V gene lookup returns CDR1 SGHDN and CDR2 FVKESK. V lost 4 bases to trimming and J lost 1 base, with 10 bases between them. The CDR3 sequence is 14 residues long. This CDR3 reads CASSPGRTNTEAFF. The CDR3, as DNA: TGTGCCAGCAGCCCGGGACGGACGAACACTGAAGCTTTCTTT.

The chain combines TRBV19 with TRBJ1-2, with D perhaps TRBD1 (6 bases). CDR3 length equals 13 residues. Trimming left V 4 bases short and J 4 bases short, with 10 bases between. The germline V gene has CDR1 LNHDA and CDR2 SQIVND (reference sequence). Here the CDR3 DNA reads TGTGCCAGTAGTAAAGGACAGACCTATGGCTACACCTTC. Encoded protein: CASSKGQTYGYTF.

The chain couples TRBV20-1 to TRBJ1-5; D call uncertain. Trimming cost V 3 bases and J 7 bases, with 7 bases left between them. Germline V gene data show CDR1 as DFQATT and CDR2 as SNEGSKA (reference sequence). CDR3 length: 11 residues. CDR3 in amino acids: CSASLTQPQHF. The CDR3 coding sequence is TGCAGTGCTAGCCTTACCCAGCCCCAGCATTTT.

This chain connects TRBV19 to TRBJ1-1; 7 positions agree with TRBD1. The ends lost 6 bases at V and 4 bases at J; junction bases unmatched: 11. Germline CDR1 reads LNHDA; CDR2 reads SQIVND (reference sequence). The CDR3 length is 15 residues. This CDR3 is CASRIQGVRITEAFF. The DNA of the CDR3 is TGTGCCAGTAGAATTCAGGGGGTGAGGATCACTGAAGCTTTCTTT.

The V and J genes are TRBV19 and TRBJ2-1; TRBD1 agrees at 7 bases. Trimming removed 7 bases from V and 4 bases from J; junction bases left unmatched: 4. Germline V gene sequence: CDR1 LNHDA, CDR2 SQIVND (reference sequence). The length of the CDR3 is 13 residues. The CDR3 sequence is CASTGQSYNEQFF. CDR3 sequence (DNA): TGTGCCAGTACGGGACAGTCATACAATGAGCAGTTCTTC. Based on the CDR3 plus reference TRBV19 and TRBJ2-1, the full variable domain is DGGITQSPKYLFRKEGQNVTLSCEQNLNHDAMYWYRQDPGQGLRLIYYSQIVNDFQKGDIAEGYSVSREKKESFPLTVTSAQKNPTAFYLCASTGQSYNEQFFGPGTRLTVL.

V usage is TRBV2 and J usage is TRBJ2-7; the D is unclear. Trimming stripped 5 bases from V and 0 bases from J, with 5 bases between. Germline V gene sequence: CDR1 SNHLY, CDR2 FYNNEI. The CDR3 consists of 12 residues. CDR3 coding DNA: TGTGCCAGCAGTCTACTCTCCTACGAGCAGTACTTC. Protein: CASSLLSYEQYF. The full variable domain, its missing parts supplied by reference TRBV2 and TRBJ2-7, is EPEVTQTPSHQVTQMGQEVILRCVPISNHLYFYWYRQILGQKVEFLVSFYNNEISEKSEIFDDQFSVERPDGSNFTLKIRSTKLEDSAMYFCASSLLSYEQYFGPGTRLTVT.